This T cell receptor (beta chain) was obtained from a study of T-cell reconstitution after alpha-beta-depleted transplantation in children. There are a few counts of this clonotype. Unique molecular identifiers were used to barcode this TCRbeta library. MiXCR, run by TCRdb on the PCR reads, gives a single entry per CDR3 protein. This table holds more than 550,000 distinct CDR3 sequences, under 12% found once. With V trimmed by 5 bases and J by 6 bases, 18 bases remained unmatched. The CDR3 is made up of 17 amino acids. Germline V gene sequence: CDR1 SGHTA, CDR2 FQGNSA. This TCR came from a human donor who donated a stem cell graft to a child with acute myeloid leukemia. The V gene is TRBV7-2, the J gene TRBJ2-7, with 8 positions matching TRBD1. The input for sequencing was PBMCs from the stem cell graft donor, taken from the stem cell graft. The CDR3 coding sequence is TGTGCCAGCAGCGCAACGATCGGACAGGGCTTTGGTACCGAGCAGTACTTC. This gives the protein CASSATIGQGFGTEQYF.